Below are 23 T cell receptor beta chains sequenced from a single sample in a study of vaccination and CD4 T cells after COVID-19. Sequencing of cultured CD4+ T cell DNA used the Oncomine TCR Beta short-read assay. Genomic DNA was drawn out of CD4+ T cells grown in culture. TCRdb independently ran MiXCR on the PCR reads; one entry per CDR3 protein. This repertoire shows some 10,000 distinct CDR3 sequences, 38% found once; its top ten account for about 14%. Antigens for these TCRs are unknown. This sample's treatment: 10-day PBMC culture with coronavirus spike peptide pools or control peptides (ViraFEST assay). From the unexposed donor, CD4+ T cells were collected ahead of the COVID-19 pandemic (2011-2018). The sequencing input was CD4+ T cells from blood, cultured in vitro. The receptors here all came from a human donor in good health.

This chain connects TRBV4-2 to TRBJ2-2; 8 nucleotides line up with TRBD2. J lost 6 bases, V lost 1 base, and 7 bases had no gene match. The germline CDR1 and CDR2 sequences are LGHNA and YNFKEQ. This CDR3 is built from 16 residues. CDR3 protein: CASSQGGTSWSGELFF. DNA for the CDR3: TGTGCCAGCAGCCAAGGTGGGACTAGTTGGTCCGGGGAGCTGTTTTTT.

Comment on this clonotype: A read error may explain this, as a much larger clone is one base away. The gene calls are TRBV27 and TRBJ2-6; D remains ambiguous. CDR1 MNHEY and CDR2 SMNVEV come from the germline V gene (reference sequence). V was clipped by 7 bases and J by 0 bases, with 10 bases between them. The length of the CDR3 is 15 residues. The CDR3 DNA reads as TGTGCCAGCACCCTAGTCAACTCTGGGGCCAACGTCCTGACTTTC. Protein: CASTLVNSGANVLTF.

The rearrangement links TRBV20-1 to TRBJ2-4; no reliable D call. Looked up from germline, CDR1 is DFQATT and CDR2 is SNEGSKA (reference sequence). The CDR3 is 15 residues long. V was clipped by 1 base and J by 1 base, with 11 bases between them. Here the CDR3 reads CSARGAALAKNIQYF. Here the CDR3 DNA reads TGCAGTGCTAGAGGGGCAGCACTGGCCAAAAACATTCAGTACTTC.

The table lists this clonotype with a few counts. The chain carries TRBV27 and TRBJ1-1, with 7 positions matching TRBD1. The germline gives CDR1 MNHEY, CDR2 SMNVEV (reference sequence). Trimming cost V 6 bases and J 1 base; bases outside gene matches: 5. The CDR3 contains 14 residues. The CDR3 region is CASSLGTANTEAFF. The CDR3, as DNA: TGTGCCAGCAGCCTGGGGACAGCGAACACTGAAGCTTTCTTT.

The chain joins TRBV7-3 to TRBJ1-2; possible D gene TRBD1, 6 bases. The V end was cut by 6 bases, the J end by 6 bases, with 20 bases between. CDR3 size: 15 residues. Germline CDR1 reads SGHTA; CDR2 reads FQGTGA. Here the CDR3 reads CASSLQGGSGDGYTF. Here the CDR3 DNA reads TGTGCCAGCAGTTTACAGGGAGGGTCAGGGGATGGCTACACCTTC.

This clonotype was counted only a few times. The chain carries TRBV7-9 and TRBJ2-1; D may be TRBD1 (7 bases). CDR3 length: 12 amino acids. V dropped 2 bases and J dropped 15 bases, with 14 bases sitting between them. Germline CDR1 reads SEHNR; CDR2 reads FQNEAQ (reference sequence). CDR3 nucleotides: TGTGCCAGCAGCTTACCTCAGGGGGGCCTGTTCTTC. Protein sequence: CASSLPQGGLFF.

This clonotype has more than one count but fewer than ten. The rearrangement uses TRBV19 and TRBJ1-1; D remains unclear. CDR1 is LNHDA, CDR2 SQIVND, per germline (reference sequence). Trimming removed 3 bases at V and 0 bases at J, with 8 bases between. CDR3 length equals 14 residues. This CDR3 is CASSMAPMNTEAFF. For the CDR3, the DNA is TGTGCCAGTAGTATGGCGCCAATGAACACTGAAGCTTTCTTT. The whole variable domain, remainder taken from reference TRBV19 and TRBJ1-1, is DGGITQSPKYLFRKEGQNVTLSCEQNLNHDAMYWYRQDPGQGLRLIYYSQIVNDFQKGDIAEGYSVSREKKESFPLTVTSAQKNPTAFYLCASSMAPMNTEAFFGQGTRLTVV.

The chain couples TRBV12-3 or TRBV12-4 to TRBJ1-2, with D unclear. The CDR3 is 12 amino acids. The ends were cut back, 7 bases at V and 5 bases at J, with 11 bases in the middle. The CDR3 loop is CASTPSGYGYTF. The CDR3 nucleotides are TGTGCCAGCACCCCGAGTGGTTATGGCTACACCTTC.

This chain links TRBV19 with TRBJ2-5; weak D call: TRBD1 (6 bases). The V end lost 3 bases, the J end lost 4 bases, and 15 bases lay between the germline ends. CDR1 LNHDA and CDR2 SQIVND come from the germline V gene (reference sequence). The CDR3 has 15 amino acids. This CDR3 reads CASSIRQARGETQYF. Written as DNA, the CDR3 is TGTGCCAGTAGTATCCGACAGGCCCGGGGAGAGACCCAGTACTTC.

A few counts support this clonotype. DNA for the CDR3: TGTGCCAGCAGCCCCGACAGGGTTCAGCCCCAGCATTTT. It is translated as CASSPDRVQPQHF. V usage is TRBV11-2 and J usage is TRBJ1-5, with 7 bases that match TRBD1. The CDR3 totals 13 residues. With 5 bases clipped from V and 6 bases from J, the junction kept 4 bases outside the gene matches. The germline gives CDR1 SGHAT, CDR2 FQNNGV.

The genes are TRBV27 and TRBJ2-1, with 10 bases that match TRBD2. With 5 bases clipped from V and 9 bases from J, the junction kept 13 bases outside the gene matches. The CDR3 runs to 16 residues. The germline V gene encodes CDR1 MNHEY and CDR2 SMNVEV (reference sequence). The CDR3 loop reads CASSPILAGARGEQFF. The CDR3 coding sequence is TGTGCCAGCAGTCCTATCCTAGCGGGAGCAAGAGGTGAGCAGTTCTTC.

This clonotype was seen a few times. The chain is built from TRBV27 and TRBJ1-6; D unresolved. V lost 5 bases and J lost 10, with 15 bases in between. Germline loops: CDR1 MNHEY, CDR2 SMNVEV (reference sequence). The CDR3 consists of 14 residues. CDR3 in DNA: TGTGCCAGCAGTAACGATCGGCCCGGCTCACCCCTCCACTTT. Protein: CASSNDRPGSPLHF.

The chain recombines TRBV24-1 with TRBJ2-3, with TRBD2 identical over 8 bases. Germline lookup yields CDR1 KGHDR and CDR2 SFDVKD. There are 17 residues in the CDR3. Trimming removed 1 base from V and 5 bases from J; junction bases left unmatched: 10. CDR3: CATSDFWASGGEDTQYF. As DNA, the CDR3 is TGTGCCACCAGTGATTTTTGGGCGAGCGGGGGAGAAGATACGCAGTATTTT.

This clonotype has a handful of counts. The chain couples TRBV7-3 to TRBJ1-3; D is unclear. CDR1 and CDR2 (germline): SGHTA, FQGTGA. Trimming took 5 bases from V and 2 from J, leaving 13 bases between them. CDR3 length equals 15 residues. The DNA for the CDR3 is TGTGCCAGCAGCCCTACACCTGGGACTGGAAACACCATATATTTT. It specifies CASSPTPGTGNTIYF. The variable domain in full, completed from reference TRBV7-3 and TRBJ1-3, reads GAGVSQTPSNKVTEKGKYVELRCDPISGHTALYWYRQSLGQGPEFLIYFQGTGAADDSGLPNDRFFAVRPEGSVSTLKIQRTERGDSAVYLCASSPTPGTGNTIYFGEGSWLTVV.

The chain carries TRBV2 and TRBJ1-2, with a possible D match to TRBD1 (6 bases). The V gene's germline CDR1 is SNHLY and CDR2 FYNNEI. This CDR3 comprises 15 residues. The V end lost 6 bases, the J end lost 0 bases, and 14 bases lay between the germline ends. DNA for the CDR3: TGTGCCAGCAGAGAACAGGGCCCTTCTAACTATGGCTACACCTTC. Protein sequence: CASREQGPSNYGYTF.

This sequence joins TRBV6-4 and TRBJ2-3, with 8 bases lining up with TRBD2. V trimming: 3 bases; J trimming: 1 base; junction bases outside the gene matches: 6. The CDR3 spans 16 residues. CDR1 is MRHNA, CDR2 SNTAGT, per germline. DNA for the CDR3: TGTGCCAGCAGTGAGAACCCGGGACTAGGCACAGATACGCAGTATTTT. Protein product: CASSENPGLGTDTQYF.

This chain joins TRBV20-1 and TRBJ1-5; the D gene is possibly TRBD1 (6 bases). Trimming left V 1 base short and J 2 bases short, with 15 bases between. The CDR3 runs to 16 residues. CDR1 DFQATT and CDR2 SNEGSKA come from the germline V gene (reference sequence). CDR3 bases: TGCAGTGCTAGAGTCCCTAGGGGGAGGGGCAATCAGCCCCAGCATTTT. Translation: CSARVPRGRGNQPQHF.

This clonotype appeared a few times. This chain uses TRBV7-3 with TRBJ2-2; D uncertain. CDR3 length: 14 residues. Trimming took 4 bases from V and 3 from J, leaving 9 bases between them. The germline V gene has CDR1 SGHTA and CDR2 FQGTGA. CDR3 protein: CASSSGGDTGELFF. CDR3 sequence (DNA): TGTGCCAGCAGCTCGGGCGGCGACACCGGGGAGCTGTTTTTT.

Only a few counts were recorded for this clonotype. The chain has TRBV6-2 or TRBV6-3 and TRBJ2-1; 9 nucleotides line up with TRBD2. Germline loops: CDR1 MNHEY, CDR2 SVGEGT. The CDR3 runs to 16 residues. Germline trimming cut 5 bases from V and 3 bases from J; bases unmatched to any gene: 8. The CDR3 sequence is CASSQRGLAGYNEQFF. In DNA, the CDR3 is TGTGCCAGCAGTCAAAGGGGACTAGCCGGCTACAATGAGCAGTTCTTC.

This sequence joins TRBV20-1 and TRBJ2-1; possibly TRBD2 for D (7 bases). The V end lost 2 bases, the J end lost 2 bases, and 13 bases lay between the germline ends. The CDR3 has 15 residues. Germline V gene lookup returns CDR1 DFQATT and CDR2 SNEGSKA (reference sequence). The CDR3 DNA is TGCAGTGCTAGAACACCGGGGGGCCCCTACAATGAGCAGTTCTTC. Its translation is CSARTPGGPYNEQFF.

V is TRBV20-1 and J is TRBJ2-5; 9 nucleotides align to TRBD1. Germline V lookup: CDR1 DFQATT, CDR2 SNEGSKA (reference sequence). Unmatched junction bases numbered 6, after V lost 6 bases and J lost 4 bases. The length of the CDR3 is 13 residues. The CDR3 DNA follows: TGCAGTGCACCTGACAGGGGGGCAGAGACCCAGTACTTC. It is translated as CSAPDRGAETQYF.

With regard to this clonotype: An end of the junction differs from the germline gene, which may be a read error. CDR3 bases: TGTGTCACCAGCAGAGATTGGGGGCGCCAAGAGACCCAGTACTTC. Translating it yields CVTSRDWGRQETQYF. This chain connects TRBV15 to TRBJ2-5; D may be TRBD1 (6 bases). The CDR3 contains 15 residues. Germline V gene data show CDR1 as LNHNV and CDR2 as YYDKDF (reference sequence).

This chain links TRBV7-9 with TRBJ1-3; D remains unclear. The ends were cut back, 8 bases at V and 0 bases at J, with 11 bases in the middle. Germline lookup yields CDR1 SEHNR and CDR2 FQNEAQ (reference sequence). The CDR3 consists of 14 residues. CDR3 sequence reads: CASAPMVSGNTIYF. The CDR3 region has the DNA TGTGCCAGCGCCCCGATGGTCTCTGGAAACACCATATATTTT.